This is a list of T cell receptor beta chains from one sample in a study of control samples from healthy donors and cancer patients. Some clones are missing from TCRdb's copy, which holds only in-frame ones; the method was immunoSEQ multiplex PCR. The sample has some 120,000 clones; approximately 90% are singletons. Sequences were obtained from blood. The receptor source for this set is a woman between 18 and 29 years old in good health. Both conserved end residues are part of each CDR3. The D gene is left open where the match is weak. The size entry is marked missing in some rows and otherwise reads once, few, many or a size class.

v_call	clone_size	d_call	j_call	cdr3_nt	cdr3_aa
TRBV6-4	few	.	TRBJ2-2	TGTGCCAGCAGCCTTCACCATCAGGGGTCTACCGGGGAGCTGTTTTTT	CASSLHHQGSTGELFF
TRBV7-9	few	.	TRBJ1-5	TGTGCCAGCAGCCCAGGGTTTAGCAATCAGCCCCAGCATTTT	CASSPGFSNQPQHF
TRBV7-2	once	.	TRBJ2-7	TGTGCCAGCAGCGTCGGTATCTCCTACGAGCAGTACTTC	CASSVGISYEQYF
TRBV5-1	few	TRBD2	TRBJ2-2	TGCGCCAGCAGCATCGGACTAGCGAGGAACACCGGGGAGCTGTTTTTT	CASSIGLARNTGELFF
TRBV5-6	.	.	TRBJ1-6	TGTGCCAGCAGCGAAAGGTCGTCACCCCTCCACTTT	CASSERSSPLHF
TRBV27	.	.	TRBJ2-7	TGTGCCAGCAGTTTCGCCTACGAGCAGTACTTC	CASSFAYEQYF
TRBV7-9	.	TRBD1	TRBJ2-3	TGTGCCAGCAGCTTAGGGGACAGTTCTGGAGATACGCAGTATTTT	CASSLGDSSGDTQYF
TRBV3-1/TRBV3-2	.	.	TRBJ2-1	TGTGCCAGCAGCCAAGGGTGGGGGTTCAATGAGCAGTTCTTC	CASSQGWGFNEQFF
TRBV28	.	.	TRBJ2-7	TGTGCCAGCAGCCTTGGGGCGTACGAGCAGTACTTC	CASSLGAYEQYF
TRBV9	many	.	TRBJ2-2	TGTGCCAGCAGCGTAGCGTCGGGGGCAAGGGCCGGGGAGCTGTTTTTT	CASSVASGARAGELFF
TRBV19	once	.	TRBJ2-2	TGTGCCAGTAGCAGGGCACCGAACACCGGGGAGCTGTTTTTT	CASSRAPNTGELFF
TRBV5-1	once	.	TRBJ1-2	TGCGCCAGCAGCTTGGCCAGGGTCGGCTATGGCTACACCTTC	CASSLARVGYGYTF
TRBV6-1	once	.	TRBJ2-1	TGTGCCAGCAGTGAAATGCGACAGTCCTACAATGAGCAGTTCTTC	CASSEMRQSYNEQFF
TRBV28	.	.	TRBJ2-7	TGTGCCAGCAGTTTACCAGGGTCCTTTTCCTACGAGCAGTACTTC	CASSLPGSFSYEQYF
TRBV5-1	.	.	TRBJ2-3	TGCGCCAGCAGCTTGGGACCCATAGATACGCAGTATTTT	CASSLGPIDTQYF
TRBV28	.	TRBD1	TRBJ1-2	TGTGCCAGCAGCCGGGACAGGGGGCGCAGGAGTGGCTACACCTTC	CASSRDRGRRSGYTF
TRBV30	.	.	TRBJ1-1	TGTGCCTGGACCGTGGGAGGTCCCACTGAAGCTTTCTTT	CAWTVGGPTEAFF
TRBV27	.	TRBD2	TRBJ2-3	TGTGCCAGCAGTTTTATTGCGGGGGGTAGGGATACGCAGTATTTT	CASSFIAGGRDTQYF
TRBV5-1	.	.	TRBJ1-5	TGCGCCAGCAGCCGGGGGGAACAGGGAAATCAGCCCCAGCATTTT	CASSRGEQGNQPQHF
TRBV24-1	.	.	TRBJ2-1	TGTGCCACCAGTGTTTGGGGAAATGAGCAGTTCTTC	CATSVWGNEQFF
TRBV9	.	TRBD2	TRBJ2-5	TGTGCCAGCAGCCCGGGACTAGCGAGGCTGGGGACCCAGTACTTC	CASSPGLARLGTQYF
TRBV2	once	TRBD1	TRBJ2-7	TGTGCCAGCTCAAGACAGGGGCCATCCTACGAGCAGTACTTC	CASSRQGPSYEQYF
TRBV4-3	.	TRBD2	TRBJ2-3	TGCGCCAGCAGCCAAGGATTAGCGGGGGGGACCACAGATACGCAGTATTTT	CASSQGLAGGTTDTQYF
TRBV25-1	.	.	TRBJ2-7	TGTGCCACTGGCATTGGGCTTGGGTACGAGCAGTACTTC	CATGIGLGYEQYF
TRBV7-9	.	.	TRBJ2-1	TGTGCCAGCAGCTCCCCCCGCGGGGGAGGGGGTGGCTTAGGGCAGTTCTTC	CASSSPRGGGGGLGQFF